Below are 24 T cell receptor beta chains sequenced from a single sample in a study of T cell responses to AZD1222 COVID-19 vaccine. Clones were read by immunoSEQ multiplex PCR, and TCRdb kept only the in-frame ones, dropping some. In the table there are approximately 120,000 clones, 87% of which are singletons. The material was peripheral blood, obtained on day 0 of AZD1222 vaccination. Every receptor here comes from an adult in good health.

V and J are TRBV18 and TRBJ2-7; D possibly corresponds to TRBD2 (6 bases). V was pared by 5 bases and J by 0 bases, with 14 bases between. The CDR3 has 15 residues. CDR1 and CDR2 from the germline V gene are KGHSH and LQKENI. CDR3 DNA: TGTGCCAGCTCATCCCCGGGACTCTACTCCTACGAGCAGTACTTC. Translated, it gives CASSSPGLYSYEQYF.

The chain employs TRBV5-1 and TRBJ1-1, with D perhaps TRBD1 (5 bases). The CDR3 has 14 amino acids. Germline CDR1 is SGHRS and CDR2 is YFSETQ. V was shortened by 0 bases and J by 5 bases, with 11 bases between the two germline ends. As DNA, the CDR3 is TGCGCCAGCAGCTTGGCCCAGGGTGTGACTGAAGCTTTCTTT. Translated: CASSLAQGVTEAFF.

The V call is TRBV28, the J call TRBJ2-5; no reliable D call. Trimming cost V 10 bases and J 4 bases, with 13 bases left between them. CDR3 length equals 12 residues. The germline CDR1 and CDR2 sequences are MDHEN and SYDVKM. The CDR3, as DNA: TGTGCCACCAATACCATGTCAGAGACCCAGTACTTC. Protein: CATNTMSETQYF.

This chain joins TRBV5-1 and TRBJ1-2, with TRBD1 identical over 7 bases. CDR3 length: 13 amino acids. Germline CDR1 is SGHRS and CDR2 is YFSETQ. V dropped 5 bases and J dropped 6; count of bases not matched to a gene: 7. CDR3: CASRDRVLHGYTF. The CDR3 region has the DNA TGCGCCAGCAGAGACAGGGTTCTCCATGGCTACACCTTC. Complete variable domain (other parts from reference TRBV5-1 and TRBJ1-2): KAGVTQTPRYLIKTRGQQVTLSCSPISGHRSVSWYQQTPGQGLQFLFEYFSETQRNKGNFPGRFSGRQFSNSRSEMNVSTLELGDSALYLCASRDRVLHGYTFGSGTRLTVV.

This chain uses TRBV27 with TRBJ2-2; 7 bases align to TRBD1. Germline-derived CDR1 and CDR2 are MNHEY and SMNVEV (reference sequence). Trimming at V came to 6 bases and at J to 0 bases, leaving 4 bases not matched to a gene. The CDR3 covers 15 residues. CDR3 sequence reads: CASSQGGANTGELFF. The CDR3, as DNA: TGTGCCAGCAGCCAAGGGGGCGCGAACACCGGGGAGCTGTTTTTT.

CDR3: CASSIGTGGGEKLFF. Written as DNA, the CDR3 is TGTGCCAGTAGTATTGGGACAGGGGGCGGTGAAAAACTGTTTTTT. V usage is TRBV19 and J usage is TRBJ1-4; TRBD1 aligns across 12 bases. The CDR3 totals 15 residues. The V gene's germline CDR1 is LNHDA and CDR2 SQIVND (reference sequence). Germline trimming cut 3 bases from V and 7 bases from J; bases unmatched to any gene: 3. The full variable domain, rest sourced from reference TRBV19 and TRBJ1-4, is DGGITQSPKYLFRKEGQNVTLSCEQNLNHDAMYWYRQDPGQGLRLIYYSQIVNDFQKGDIAEGYSVSREKKESFPLTVTSAQKNPTAFYLCASSIGTGGGEKLFFGSGTQLSVL.

The chain joins TRBV7-9 to TRBJ2-3; D not certain. Per germline, CDR1 SEHNR and CDR2 FQNEAQ (reference sequence). V was cut by 1 base and J by 2 bases, with 16 bases left in between. This CDR3 contains 17 residues. The CDR3 DNA is TGTGCCAGCAGCTTAGATCTCGCCATGCGATACACAGATACGCAGTATTTT. Protein sequence: CASSLDLAMRYTDTQYF.

The chain has TRBV5-1 and TRBJ2-7, with D perhaps TRBD1 or TRBD2 (5 bases each). CDR1 and CDR2 (germline): SGHRS, YFSETQ. This CDR3 region has 15 residues. Trimming pared 0 bases from V and 0 bases from J, leaving 10 bases between. The CDR3 protein is CASSLAPGSSYEQYF. CDR3 nucleotides: TGCGCCAGCAGCTTGGCTCCAGGGAGCTCCTACGAGCAGTACTTC.

Written as DNA, the CDR3 is TGTGCCATCAGTGAGTCCCGGGACTCGGGATTCAAGCAGTACTTC. Translated, it gives CAISESRDSGFKQYF. This sequence joins TRBV10-3 and TRBJ2-7, with D tentatively TRBD2 (6 bases). The CDR3 sequence is 15 residues long. Germline CDR1 ENHRY, CDR2 SYGVKD. V lost 0 bases, J lost 8 bases, and 17 bases lay in between.

This clone was seen only a few times. The gene calls are TRBV5-6 and TRBJ2-5; D is possibly TRBD2 (6 bases). This CDR3 comprises 16 residues. V was pared by 2 bases and J by 5 bases, with 19 bases between. Germline V lookup: CDR1 SGHDT, CDR2 YYEEEE. CDR3 coding DNA: TGTGCCAGCAGCTTTGAATTGGCGGGGTGGGAGGAGACCCAGTACTTC. This translates into CASSFELAGWEETQYF.

The chain uses TRBV28 and TRBJ2-7; the match to TRBD1 covers 8 bases. Germline V gene lookup returns CDR1 MDHEN and CDR2 SYDVKM. This CDR3 has 18 residues. The ends lost 3 bases at V and 4 bases at J; junction bases unmatched: 17. The CDR3 DNA reads TGTGCCAGCAGTTTCCCGATAGGGGGACAGGTCGGAATGTACGAGCAGTACTTC. Translated: CASSFPIGGQVGMYEQYF.

The chain joins TRBV15 to TRBJ2-3; 7 positions agree with TRBD2. J lost 1 base, V lost 2 bases, and 0 bases had no gene match. Germline V gene data show CDR1 as LNHNV and CDR2 as YYDKDF (reference sequence). This CDR3 is built from 14 residues. In nucleotides, the CDR3 is TGTGCCACCAGCAGACTAGCGGGCACAGATACGCAGTATTTT. Its protein product is CATSRLAGTDTQYF.

The chain is built from TRBV28 and TRBJ2-4, with a weak D call TRBD1 (5 bases). The V gene's germline CDR1 is MDHEN and CDR2 SYDVKM. The CDR3 loop spans 12 amino acids. V was trimmed by 3 bases and J by 5 bases, leaving 5 bases between them. The CDR3 sequence is CASSLTENIQYF. In nucleotides, the CDR3 is TGTGCCAGCAGTTTGACAGAAAACATTCAGTACTTC.

This rearrangement joins TRBV29-1 to TRBJ1-4; no definite D call. CDR1 is SQVTM and CDR2 is ANQGSEA in the germline V gene. Deletions cut 5 bases from V and 4 bases from J, with 11 bases between. The CDR3 sequence is 13 residues long. The CDR3 spells CSVLAADNEKLFF. CDR3 nucleotide sequence: TGCAGCGTTCTGGCTGCGGATAATGAAAAACTGTTTTTT.

V and J are TRBV4-3 and TRBJ1-3; D gene ambiguous. Trimming took 1 base from V and 0 from J, leaving 10 bases between them. The CDR3 runs 16 residues. Germline assignment: CDR1 LGHNA and CDR2 YSLEER. The CDR3 nucleotides read TGCGCCAGCAGCCAAGTTGTCGTGGGCTCTGGAAACACCATATATTTT. Protein sequence: CASSQVVVGSGNTIYF.

The V and J genes are TRBV19 and TRBJ2-3; either TRBD1 or TRBD2 may fit D (6 bases each). Germline values: CDR1 LNHDA, CDR2 SQIVND (reference sequence). The CDR3 is 18 amino acids. With 4 bases removed from V and 0 bases from J, the gap between germline ends came to 20 bases. DNA for the CDR3: TGTGCCAGTAGTACACAGGGTTGGGGGACTTCTAGCACAGATACGCAGTATTTT. Its translation: CASSTQGWGTSSTDTQYF.

This clone was observed once. The chain recombines TRBV10-3 with TRBJ2-1; 7 bases fit TRBD1. Germline V gene lookup returns CDR1 ENHRY and CDR2 SYGVKD. CDR3 length equals 11 residues. J lost 11 bases, V lost 6 bases, and 4 bases had no gene match. The CDR3, as DNA: TGTGCCATCAGCGGGGACAGCCAGCAGTTCTTC. Amino acid sequence: CAISGDSQQFF.

The chain is built from TRBV7-9 and TRBJ1-2; D gene ambiguous. This CDR3 contains 15 residues. The germline CDR1 and CDR2 sequences are SEHNR and FQNEAQ (reference sequence). Trimming took 5 bases from V and 0 from J, leaving 13 bases between them. The CDR3 sequence is CASSPEGRTNYGYTF. The CDR3 region has the DNA TGTGCCAGCAGCCCCGAGGGAAGGACTAACTATGGCTACACCTTC.

The rearrangement links TRBV7-8 to TRBJ1-5; weak D call: TRBD1 (5 bases). V was cut by 5 bases and J by 5 bases, with 13 bases left in between. Germline assignment: CDR1 SGHVS and CDR2 FQNEAQ. The CDR3 length is 14 residues. The CDR3 here is CASSRGEGHQPQHF. In nucleotides, the CDR3 is TGTGCCAGCAGCCGCGGGGAGGGGCATCAGCCCCAGCATTTT.

The chain employs TRBV10-3 and TRBJ2-5; TRBD2 aligns across 7 bases. The CDR3 contains 15 residues. After removal of 4 bases from V and 2 bases from J, the junction contained 7 bases not matched to a gene. The germline V gene has CDR1 ENHRY and CDR2 SYGVKD. The CDR3 loop is CAISAQTGGQETQYF. The CDR3 DNA reads TGTGCCATCAGTGCACAAACGGGGGGTCAAGAGACCCAGTACTTC.

The chain uses TRBV6-2 or TRBV6-3 and TRBJ2-1; 9 nucleotides match TRBD2. CDR3 length: 19 amino acids. Germline CDR1 reads MNHEY; CDR2 reads SVGEGT. V trimming: 2 bases; J trimming: 1 base; junction bases outside the gene matches: 12. The CDR3 DNA is TGTGCCAGCAGTTACACCCCCCTAGCGGGAAAATCATCCTACAATGAGCAGTTCTTC. Protein: CASSYTPLAGKSSYNEQFF.

The rearrangement links TRBV29-1 to TRBJ1-3; D unclear. CDR3 length equals 15 residues. Trimming removed 0 bases at V and 2 bases at J, with 11 bases between. Germline V lookup: CDR1 SQVTM, CDR2 ANQGSEA. The CDR3 spells CSVEDRGNPGNTIYF. Here the CDR3 DNA reads TGCAGCGTTGAAGATCGCGGGAACCCTGGAAACACCATATATTTT.

The chain combines TRBV19 with TRBJ1-2; D unresolved. Germline loops: CDR1 LNHDA, CDR2 SQIVND (reference sequence). The CDR3 is made up of 13 amino acids. V was clipped by 6 bases and J by 0 bases, with 8 bases between them. The CDR3 is CASSSDSNYGYTF. CDR3 nucleotides: TGTGCCAGTAGCTCGGATTCTAACTATGGCTACACCTTC.

The chain employs TRBV18 and TRBJ1-3, with D uncertain. The CDR3 spans 15 residues. Per germline, CDR1 KGHSH and CDR2 LQKENI. The V end was cut by 2 bases, the J end by 1 base, with 9 bases between. CDR3 sequence: CASSPDIASGNTIYF. In DNA form, the CDR3 reads TGTGCCAGCTCACCAGACATAGCTTCTGGAAACACCATATATTTT.